The present T cell receptor beta chain was sequenced within a study of blood T cell repertoires in COVID-19. Study-wide context: T cells, B-cell-depleted T cells, or PBMCs provided the cDNA or gDNA that served as material.

The CDR3 extends over 12 amino acids. CDR1 and CDR2 from the germline V gene are LNHDA and SQIVND (reference sequence). V lost 7 bases to trimming and J lost 4 bases, with 10 bases between them. The assay was immunoSEQ multiplex PCR, and TCRdb's table has in-frame clones only and misses some. This repertoire shows around 130,000 clones, around 88% found once; its top ten account for under 2.5%. Study members were between about 18 and 100 years old and lived in some 26 US regions. Grouping used clinical history reported by participants in a survey and questionnaire. The source material was PBMCs or T cells enriched from blood (not recorded which). This clonotype was sampled from a woman aged 50 to 65 who had recovered from COVID-19. V gene TRBV19 combines with J gene TRBJ1-1; perhaps TRBD1 as D (6 bases). The CDR3 DNA follows: TGTGCCAGTACACAGGGCGGCACTGAAGCTTTCTTT. Its protein product is CASTQGGTEAFF.